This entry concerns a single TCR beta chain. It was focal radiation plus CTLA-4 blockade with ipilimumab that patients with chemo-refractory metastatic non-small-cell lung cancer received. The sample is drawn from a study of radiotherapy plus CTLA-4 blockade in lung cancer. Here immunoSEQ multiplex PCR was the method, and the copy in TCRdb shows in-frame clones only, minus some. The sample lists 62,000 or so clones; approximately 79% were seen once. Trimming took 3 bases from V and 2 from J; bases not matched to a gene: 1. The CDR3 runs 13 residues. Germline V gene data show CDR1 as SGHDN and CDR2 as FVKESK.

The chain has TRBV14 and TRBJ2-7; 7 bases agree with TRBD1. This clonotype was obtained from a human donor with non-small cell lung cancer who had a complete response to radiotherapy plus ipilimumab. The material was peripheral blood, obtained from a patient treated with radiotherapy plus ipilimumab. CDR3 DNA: TGTGCCAGCAGCCAGGGACAGACCTACGAGCAGTACTTC. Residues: CASSQGQTYEQYF.